The 16 T cell receptor beta chains given below trace back to one sample, sequenced in a study of Ad26.COV2.S vaccination and SARS-CoV-2 variants (TCRdb year 2021). The treatment or condition tag for this specimen amounts to: around 19 received Ad26.COV2.S at low or high dose, single or two shots; about 5 received placebo; per-sample allocation not given. Repertoires of vaccine and placebo recipients were sequenced from samples taken on day 63 after the first injection. Library generation was performed with the immunoSEQ multiplex PCR assay. Here the immuneACCESS table is served through TCRdb, limited to in-frame sequences with V and J called. Missing clones are a known gap in these copies; in checked studies unresolved V genes cover under half, and the rest lacks a known reason. The sample records 440,000 or so clones, about 92% of which are singletons. More than 1.5% of the sample lies in the top ten.

The specimen comprised peripheral blood, sampled in a trial of Ad26.COV2.S vaccine versus placebo. Receptors were obtained from a person between 18 and 59 years old who received the Ad26.COV2.S COVID-19 vaccine or a placebo.

This clone has a handful of counts. This chain connects TRBV7-9 to TRBJ2-1; D might be TRBD1 (7 bases). V lost 5 bases and J lost 1, with 9 bases in between. Germline CDR1 and CDR2: SEHNR and FQNEAQ (reference sequence). The CDR3 runs to 14 residues. The CDR3 DNA sequence: TGTGCCAGCAGCCCAGGGGGGTCCTACAATGAGCAGTTCTTC. Translated, it gives CASSPGGSYNEQFF.

This sequence joins TRBV9 and TRBJ2-3; D unresolved. Trimming removed 7 bases from V and 2 bases from J, with 17 bases in between. The CDR3 length is 15 residues. CDR1 SGDLS and CDR2 YYNGEE come from the germline V gene. In DNA form, the CDR3 reads TGTGCCAGCTCAAGAAGGGATCACTTCACAGATACGCAGTATTTT. This gives the protein CASSRRDHFTDTQYF.

The CDR3 loop reads CASSPQYAYDVETQYF. The CDR3 region has the DNA TGTGCCAGCAGCCCGCAATATGCATACGACGTGGAGACCCAGTACTTC. The chain has TRBV3-1 (or the pseudogene TRBV3-2) and TRBJ2-5; no definite D call. This CDR3 has 16 amino acids. Per the germline V gene, CDR1 is LGHDT and CDR2 is YNNKEL (reference sequence). V lost 4 bases and J lost 5, with 20 bases in between.

The chain joins TRBV7-2 to TRBJ2-1; 7 nucleotides agree with TRBD1. The CDR3 totals 16 residues. The J segment lost 8 bases and the V segment lost 4 bases, leaving 14 bases of the junction unmatched. Germline CDR1 SGHTA, CDR2 FQGNSA. CDR3 sequence: CASSSNRGSLDYEQFF. CDR3 in DNA: TGTGCCAGCAGCTCCAACAGGGGAAGTCTAGACTATGAGCAGTTCTTC.

As regards this clone: The junction departs from germline at one end; a sequencing error may be responsible. J is TRBJ2-2 and V is TRBV7-9, with D hard to call. The CDR3 consists of 12 residues. The germline V gene has CDR1 SEHNR and CDR2 FQNEAQ (reference sequence). CDR3 DNA sequence: TGTGCCAGCAGCCCCAACAACGGGGAGCTGTTTTTT. Its protein is CASSPNNGELFF.

V usage is TRBV6-4 and J usage is TRBJ1-2; TRBD1 aligns across 8 bases. The CDR3 extends over 15 amino acids. Unmatched junction bases numbered 17, after V lost 9 bases and J lost 8 bases. Looked up from germline, CDR1 is MRHNA and CDR2 is SNTAGT. CDR3 sequence reads: CASSEIGGQGNGYTF. DNA for the CDR3: TGTGCCAGTTCAGAAATTGGCGGACAGGGCAACGGCTACACCTTC.

The chain uses TRBV28 and TRBJ1-2, with D possibly being TRBD1 (5 bases). V was trimmed by 6 bases and J by 1 base, leaving 12 bases between them. In germline, CDR1 is MDHEN, CDR2 SYDVKM. The CDR3 is 14 residues long. The CDR3 sequence: CASRPSGINYGYTF. The CDR3 nucleotides are TGTGCCAGCAGACCGTCAGGGATTAACTATGGCTACACCTTC.

The chain joins TRBV19 to TRBJ2-1; 9 bases match TRBD1. The V and J ends lost 2 bases and 8 bases, in that order; junction bases with no gene match: 7. The germline V gene encodes CDR1 LNHDA and CDR2 SQIVND (reference sequence). CDR3 length: 15 amino acids. Here the CDR3 reads CASSIFWGQGHEQFF. The CDR3 region has the DNA TGTGCCAGTAGTATATTTTGGGGACAGGGTCATGAGCAGTTCTTC.

V is TRBV10-3 and J is TRBJ1-4; 9 bases agree with TRBD1. The trim removed 2 bases at V and 11 bases at J, leaving 9 bases unmatched. Germline CDR1 is ENHRY and CDR2 is SYGVKD. CDR3 length: 15 residues. CDR3 region: CAISEGGTGSQKLFF. The CDR3 DNA follows: TGTGCCATCAGTGAGGGGGGGACAGGGTCACAGAAACTGTTTTTT.

This sequence joins TRBV5-8 and TRBJ2-7; D may correspond to TRBD1 or TRBD2 (5 bases each). This CDR3 has 11 amino acids. Germline CDR1 and CDR2: SGHTS and YDEGEE. The germline V and J ends were trimmed by 10 bases and 2 bases, with 10 bases remaining between them. The CDR3, as DNA: TGTGCCGCTCGAGGGGCCTACGAGCAGTACTTC. Its translation: CAARGAYEQYF. Supplemented by reference TRBV5-8 and TRBJ2-7, the full variable domain reads EAGVTQSPTHLIKTRGQQATLRCSPISGHTSVYWYQQALGLGLQFLLWYDEGEERNRGNFPPRFSGRQFPNYSSELNVNALELEDSALYLCAARGAYEQYFGPGTRLTVT.

This sequence joins TRBV6-1 and TRBJ1-5, with a possible D match to TRBD1 (5 bases). V lost 2 bases to trimming and J lost 7 bases, with 15 bases between them. The V gene's germline CDR1 is MNHNS and CDR2 SASEGT. The CDR3 extends over 15 amino acids. CDR3 protein: CASSESLGGGQPQHF. The CDR3 region has the DNA TGTGCCAGCAGTGAAAGTCTCGGGGGAGGACAGCCCCAGCATTTT.

The genes are TRBV5-6 and TRBJ2-7; unclear D gene. Germline CDR1 SGHDT, CDR2 YYEEEE. The CDR3 contains 11 residues. The V end was cut by 4 bases, the J end by 7 bases, with 9 bases between. CDR3 protein: CASSRRREQYF. Written as DNA, the CDR3 is TGTGCCAGCAGCCGGCGTCGGGAGCAGTACTTC.

The gene calls are TRBV11-3 and TRBJ2-7; the match to TRBD2 covers 8 bases. The CDR3 has 18 residues. Germline V gene lookup returns CDR1 SGHNT and CDR2 YENEEA. Losses at the gene ends were 1 base for V and 0 bases for J; bases not matched to a gene: 11. CDR3 in amino acids: CASSLVGSGDLDSYEQYF. The CDR3, as DNA: TGTGCCAGCAGCTTAGTTGGTAGCGGGGATCTAGACTCCTACGAGCAGTACTTC. Full variable domain (remainder filled in from reference TRBV11-3 and TRBJ2-7): EAGVVQSPRYKIIEKKQPVAFWCNPISGHNTLYWYLQNLGQGPELLIRYENEEAVDDSQLPKDRFSAERLKGVDSTLKIQPAELGDSAVYLCASSLVGSGDLDSYEQYFGPGTRLTVT.

This sequence joins TRBV4-1 and TRBJ2-7; D is perhaps TRBD1 (6 bases). V shed 0 bases and J shed 0 bases, with 9 bases lying between them. Germline values: CDR1 MGHRA, CDR2 YSYEKL. This CDR3 is built from 15 residues. The CDR3: CASSQEGAGSYEQYF. In DNA, the CDR3 is TGCGCCAGCAGCCAAGAGGGGGCAGGCTCCTACGAGCAGTACTTC.

The chain links TRBV19 to TRBJ2-2; 7 bases are shared with TRBD1. The V segment lost 4 bases and the J segment 4 bases; nucleotides outside the gene matches: 3. This CDR3 region has 14 residues. The germline gives CDR1 LNHDA, CDR2 SQIVND (reference sequence). The CDR3: CASSTDRATGELFF. CDR3 bases: TGTGCCAGTAGTACCGACAGGGCCACCGGGGAGCTGTTTTTT.

This rearrangement joins TRBV7-2 to TRBJ1-5; D might be TRBD1 (5 bases). This CDR3 region has 17 residues. The ends were cut back, 5 bases at V and 6 bases at J, with 23 bases in the middle. Germline CDR1 is SGHTA and CDR2 is FQGNSA. CDR3 amino acids: CASSAHKTGTHSQPQHF. The CDR3 DNA follows: TGTGCCAGCAGCGCTCACAAAACCGGGACCCACAGTCAGCCCCAGCATTTT.